This TCR beta chain was sequenced in a study of cytomegalovirus exposure and HLA in healthy donors. Findings and caveats of the study: In a later analysis, at a false discovery rate of 0.05, under 20,000 TCR beta sequences were associated with HLA alleles. Beyond CMV serostatus, there was no information to go on about immune exposure.

Among the donors, all were healthy bone marrow donors. The CDR3 covers 14 residues. J lost 2 bases, V lost 5 bases, and 3 bases had no gene match. Germline CDR1 and CDR2: LNHDA and SQIVND (reference sequence). Turning to this clone: Its target is unknown.

PCR primers comprised 60 Vbeta and 13 Jbeta primers. Repertoires were generated with immunoSEQ multiplex PCR, while TCRdb's copy carries only in-frame clones and drops some. The top ten hold approximately 14% of the sample, which has 150,000 to 200,000 clones, roughly three quarters seen once. The source is a woman aged 40 to 55 in good health and CMV-seronegative. The specimen was PBMCs. The gene calls are TRBV19 and TRBJ1-5, with 7 bases aligning to TRBD1. DNA for the CDR3: TGTGCCAGTAGTGTTACAGGGGGCAATCAGCCCCAGCATTTT. Translated: CASSVTGGNQPQHF.